This T cell receptor beta chain was sequenced during a study of Graves' ophthalmopathy and Graves' hyperthyroidism. Trimming took 5 bases from V and 6 from J; bases not matched to a gene: 12. CDR3 length: 15 amino acids. Germline assignment: CDR1 SGDLS and CDR2 YYNGEE. Every ophthalmopathy donor presented moderate-to-severe activity, CAS ≥3, NOSPECS ≥4 and duration under 3 months. Establishment of the diagnosis relied upon clinical symptoms, serum thyroxine, TRAb, thyroid ultrasound and orbital computed tomography. Amplification targeted the TCR beta CDR3 regions, with RNA transcripts as the source material. Following a first-round RT-PCR that used HTBI primers, a second-round multiplex PCR was carried out. One entry per CDR3 protein results from TCRdb running MiXCR on the multiplex PCR reads. In the table there are about 740,000 distinct CDR3 sequences, roughly 41% of which are singletons.

This chain uses TRBV9 with TRBJ2-5; 8 nucleotides match TRBD2. The TCR sequence derives from an adult man with Graves' ophthalmopathy. Material: peripheral blood. The CDR3 protein is CASSVIGGAEKTQYF. Written as DNA, the CDR3 is TGTGCCAGCAGTGTGATCGGGGGGGCTGAAAAGACCCAGTACTTC.